This record looks at one TCR beta chain sequence and its context. No antigen is known for it. These data are taken from a study of blood T cells in healthy people across ages. Study results and limitations: Any conclusive comparison of naive versus antigen-experienced cells was prevented by using unsorted PBMCs.

Next came a second PCR, run for about 6 to 12 cycles, which used a sample-barcoded 5' primer along with a J-beta primer mix. Each CDR3 protein is one row after TCRdb ran MiXCR on the 5' RACE reads. Among under 1,000,000 distinct CDR3 sequences, 35% to 40% were seen once, and the ten largest hold 10% to 15%. This sequence was found in a man between 18 and 29 years old in good health. The sample comprised blood.

The CDR3 nucleotides read TGCAGCGTTGAGGGTCTGGACAGGGGCCCCTACCAAGCTTTCTTT. This codes for CSVEGLDRGPYQAFF. This chain joins TRBV29-1 and TRBJ1-1; 9 bases are a match to TRBD1. Trimming cost V 3 bases and J 9 bases; bases outside gene matches: 14. The CDR3 is 15 amino acids. Germline V gene data show CDR1 as SQVTM and CDR2 as ANQGSEA.